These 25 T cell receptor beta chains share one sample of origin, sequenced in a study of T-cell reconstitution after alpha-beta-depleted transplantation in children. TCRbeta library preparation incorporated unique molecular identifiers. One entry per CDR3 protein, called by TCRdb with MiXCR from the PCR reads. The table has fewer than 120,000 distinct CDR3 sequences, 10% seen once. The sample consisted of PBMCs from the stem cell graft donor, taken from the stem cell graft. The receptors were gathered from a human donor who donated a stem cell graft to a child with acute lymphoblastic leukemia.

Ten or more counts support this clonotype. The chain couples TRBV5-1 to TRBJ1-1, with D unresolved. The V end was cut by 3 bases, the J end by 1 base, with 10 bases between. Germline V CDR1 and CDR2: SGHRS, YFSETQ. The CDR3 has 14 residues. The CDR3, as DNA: TGCGCCAGCAGCTCCTGGATAGAGAACACTGAAGCTTTCTTT. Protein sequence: CASSSWIENTEAFF. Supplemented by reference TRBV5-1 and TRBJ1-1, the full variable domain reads KAGVTQTPRYLIKTRGQQVTLSCSPISGHRSVSWYQQTPGQGLQFLFEYFSETQRNKGNFPGRFSGRQFSNSRSEMNVSTLELGDSALYLCASSSWIENTEAFFGQGTRLTVV.

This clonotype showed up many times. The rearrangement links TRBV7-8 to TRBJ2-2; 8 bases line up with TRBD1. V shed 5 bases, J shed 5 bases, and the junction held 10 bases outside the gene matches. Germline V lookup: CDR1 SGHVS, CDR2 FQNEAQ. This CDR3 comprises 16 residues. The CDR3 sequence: CASSPRQGSGTGELFF. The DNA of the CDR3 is TGTGCCAGCAGCCCTCGACAGGGGTCGGGGACCGGGGAGCTGTTTTTT. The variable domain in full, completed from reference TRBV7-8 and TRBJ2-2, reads GAGVSQSPRYKVAKRGQDVALRCDPISGHVSLFWYQQALGQGPEFLTYFQNEAQLDKSGLPSDRFFAERPEGSVSTLKIQRTQQEDSAVYLCASSPRQGSGTGELFFGEGSRLTVL.

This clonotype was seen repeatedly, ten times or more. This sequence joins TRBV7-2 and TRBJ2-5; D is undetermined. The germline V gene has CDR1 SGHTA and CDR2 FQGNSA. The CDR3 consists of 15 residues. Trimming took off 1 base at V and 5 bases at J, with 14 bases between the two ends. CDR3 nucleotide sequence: TGTGCCAGCAGCTTAGTTTTTTCGTGGGTTGAGACCCAGTACTTC. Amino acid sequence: CASSLVFSWVETQYF.

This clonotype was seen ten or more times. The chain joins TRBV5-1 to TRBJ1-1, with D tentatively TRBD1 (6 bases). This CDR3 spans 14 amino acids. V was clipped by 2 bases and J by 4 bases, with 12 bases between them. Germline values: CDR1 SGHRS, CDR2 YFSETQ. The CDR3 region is CASSFTTGGTEAFF. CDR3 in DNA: TGCGCCAGCAGCTTTACGACAGGCGGCACTGAAGCTTTCTTT.

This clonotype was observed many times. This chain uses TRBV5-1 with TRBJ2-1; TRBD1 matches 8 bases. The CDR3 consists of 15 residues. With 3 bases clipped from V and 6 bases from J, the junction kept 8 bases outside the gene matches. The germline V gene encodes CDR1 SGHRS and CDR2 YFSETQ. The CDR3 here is CASSSGQASINEQFF. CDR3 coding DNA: TGCGCCAGCAGCTCGGGACAGGCGTCTATCAATGAGCAGTTCTTC.

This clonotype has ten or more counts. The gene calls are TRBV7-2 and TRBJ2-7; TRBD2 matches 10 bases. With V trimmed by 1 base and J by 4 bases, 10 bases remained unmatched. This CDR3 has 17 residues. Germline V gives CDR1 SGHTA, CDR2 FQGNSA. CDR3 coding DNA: TGTGCCAGCAGCTTAGGGGCCAGCGGGAGGGCCGTGTACGAGCAGTACTTC. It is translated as CASSLGASGRAVYEQYF. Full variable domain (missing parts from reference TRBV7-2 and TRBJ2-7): GAGVSQSPSNKVTEKGKDVELRCDPISGHTALYWYRQSLGQGLEFLIYFQGNSAPDKSGLPSDRFSAERTGGSVSTLTIQRTQQEDSAVYLCASSLGASGRAVYEQYFGPGTRLTVT.

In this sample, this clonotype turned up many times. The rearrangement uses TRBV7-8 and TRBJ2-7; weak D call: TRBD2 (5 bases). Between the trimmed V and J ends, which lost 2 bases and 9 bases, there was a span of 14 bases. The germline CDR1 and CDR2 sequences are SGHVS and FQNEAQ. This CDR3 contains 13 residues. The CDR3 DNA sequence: TGTGCCAGCAGCTTATATCCGAGCCGGGGGCAGTACTTC. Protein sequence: CASSLYPSRGQYF.

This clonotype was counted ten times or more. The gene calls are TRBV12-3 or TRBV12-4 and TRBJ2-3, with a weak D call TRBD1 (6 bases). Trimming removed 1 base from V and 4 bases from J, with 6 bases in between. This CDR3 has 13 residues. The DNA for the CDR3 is TGTGCCAGCAGTTTAGACAGGGCAGATACGCAGTATTTT. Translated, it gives CASSLDRADTQYF.

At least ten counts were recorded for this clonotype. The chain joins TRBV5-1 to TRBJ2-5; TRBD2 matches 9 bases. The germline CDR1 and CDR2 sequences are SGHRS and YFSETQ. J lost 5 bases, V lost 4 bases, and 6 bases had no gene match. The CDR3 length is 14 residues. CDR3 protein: CASSRTSVKETQYF. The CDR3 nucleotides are TGCGCCAGCAGCCGGACTAGCGTTAAGGAGACCCAGTACTTC.

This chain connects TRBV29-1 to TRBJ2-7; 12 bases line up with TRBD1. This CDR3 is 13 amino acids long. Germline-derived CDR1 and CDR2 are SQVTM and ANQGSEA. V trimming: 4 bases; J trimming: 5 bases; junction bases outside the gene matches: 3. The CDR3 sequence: CSVAGTGGHEQYF. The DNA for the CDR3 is TGCAGCGTTGCCGGGACAGGGGGCCACGAGCAGTACTTC.

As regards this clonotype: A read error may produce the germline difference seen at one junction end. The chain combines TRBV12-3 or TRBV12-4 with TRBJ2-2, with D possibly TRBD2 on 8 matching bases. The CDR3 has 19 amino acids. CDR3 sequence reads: CASCLDAGGGTANTGELFF. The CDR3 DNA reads TGTGCCAGCTGTTTAGATGCCGGGGGGGGGACAGCGAACACCGGGGAGCTGTTTTTT.

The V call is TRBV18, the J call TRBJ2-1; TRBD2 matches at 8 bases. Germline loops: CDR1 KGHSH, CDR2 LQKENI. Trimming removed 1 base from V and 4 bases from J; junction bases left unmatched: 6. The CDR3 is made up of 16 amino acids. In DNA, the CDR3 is TGTGCCAGCTCACCACAAGCGACTAGCGCGTACAATGAGCAGTTCTTC. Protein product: CASSPQATSAYNEQFF.

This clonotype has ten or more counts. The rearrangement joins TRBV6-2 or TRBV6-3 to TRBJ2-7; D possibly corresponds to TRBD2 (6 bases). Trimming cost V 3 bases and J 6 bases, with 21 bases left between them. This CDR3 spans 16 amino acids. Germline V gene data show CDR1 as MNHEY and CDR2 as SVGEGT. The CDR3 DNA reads TGTGCCAGCAGTTATCCCCGGGGAGGTTTATCCGCCGAGCAGTACTTC. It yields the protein CASSYPRGGLSAEQYF.

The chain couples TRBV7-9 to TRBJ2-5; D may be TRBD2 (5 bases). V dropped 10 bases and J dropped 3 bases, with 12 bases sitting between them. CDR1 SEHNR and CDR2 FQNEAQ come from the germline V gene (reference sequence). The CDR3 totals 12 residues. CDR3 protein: CATKRSKETQYF. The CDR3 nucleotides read TGTGCCACCAAGCGGTCGAAAGAGACCCAGTACTTC.

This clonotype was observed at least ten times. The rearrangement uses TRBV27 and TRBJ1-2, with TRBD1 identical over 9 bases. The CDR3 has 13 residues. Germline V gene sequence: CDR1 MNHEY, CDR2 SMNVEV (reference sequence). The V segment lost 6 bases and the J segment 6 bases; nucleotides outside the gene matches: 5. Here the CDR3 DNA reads TGTGCCAGCAGGATGACAGGGGGGAATGGCTACACCTTC. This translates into CASRMTGGNGYTF.

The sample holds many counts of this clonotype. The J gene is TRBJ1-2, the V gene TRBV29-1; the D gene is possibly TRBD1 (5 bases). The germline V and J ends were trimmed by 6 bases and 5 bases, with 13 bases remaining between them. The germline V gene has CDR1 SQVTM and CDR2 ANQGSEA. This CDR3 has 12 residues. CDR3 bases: TGCAGCGTGGCCAGGGCTTTGTATGGCTACACCTTC. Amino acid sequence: CSVARALYGYTF. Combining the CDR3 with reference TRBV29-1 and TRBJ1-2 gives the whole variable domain SAVISQKPSRDICQRGTSLTIQCQVDSQVTMMFWYRQQPGQSLTLIATANQGSEATYESGFVIDKFPISRPNLTFSTLTVSNMSPEDSSIYLCSVARALYGYTFGSGTRLTVV.

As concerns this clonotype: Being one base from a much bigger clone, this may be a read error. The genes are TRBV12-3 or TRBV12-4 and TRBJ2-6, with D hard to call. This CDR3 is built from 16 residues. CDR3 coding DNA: TGTGTCAGCAGTTTTGCTCCAGTCTCTGGGGCCAACGTCCTGACTTTC. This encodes CVSSFAPVSGANVLTF.

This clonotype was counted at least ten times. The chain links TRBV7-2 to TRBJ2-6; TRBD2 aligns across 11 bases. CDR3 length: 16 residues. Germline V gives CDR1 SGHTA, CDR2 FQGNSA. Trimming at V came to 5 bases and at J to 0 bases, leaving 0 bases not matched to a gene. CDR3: CASSGLAGSGANVLTF. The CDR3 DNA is TGTGCCAGCAGCGGACTAGCGGGCTCTGGGGCCAACGTCCTGACTTTC.

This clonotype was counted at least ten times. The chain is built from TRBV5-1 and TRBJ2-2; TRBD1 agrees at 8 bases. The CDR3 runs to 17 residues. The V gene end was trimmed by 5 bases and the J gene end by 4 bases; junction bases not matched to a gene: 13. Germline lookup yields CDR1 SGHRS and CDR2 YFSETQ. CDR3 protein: CASRPTYGQGSTGELFF. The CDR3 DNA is TGCGCCAGCAGACCAACGTACGGACAGGGCTCCACCGGGGAGCTGTTTTTT.

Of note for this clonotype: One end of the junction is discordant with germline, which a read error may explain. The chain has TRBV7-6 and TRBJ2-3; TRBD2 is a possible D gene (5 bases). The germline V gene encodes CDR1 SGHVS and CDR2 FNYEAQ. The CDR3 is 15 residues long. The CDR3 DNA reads TGTGCCAGCACCCTCACCCGGGGTAGCACAGATACGCAGTATTTC. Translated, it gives CASTLTRGSTDTQYF.

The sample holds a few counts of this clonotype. DNA for the CDR3: TGCGCCAGCAGCCAGGGGGCCTCCTACGAGCAGTACTTC. This translates into CASSQGASYEQYF. The V call is TRBV4-1, the J call TRBJ2-7, with TRBD1 as a possible D gene (6 bases). Germline lookup yields CDR1 MGHRA and CDR2 YSYEKL. Trimming cost V 3 bases and J 0 bases, with 6 bases left between them. The CDR3 contains 13 residues.

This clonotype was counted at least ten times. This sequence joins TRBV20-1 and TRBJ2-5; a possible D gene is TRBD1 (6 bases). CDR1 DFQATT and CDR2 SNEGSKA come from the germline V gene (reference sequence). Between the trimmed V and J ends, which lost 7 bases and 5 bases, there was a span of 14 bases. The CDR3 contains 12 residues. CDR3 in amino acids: CSVTTGRETQYF. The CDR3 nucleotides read TGCAGTGTTACAACAGGGCGTGAGACCCAGTACTTC.

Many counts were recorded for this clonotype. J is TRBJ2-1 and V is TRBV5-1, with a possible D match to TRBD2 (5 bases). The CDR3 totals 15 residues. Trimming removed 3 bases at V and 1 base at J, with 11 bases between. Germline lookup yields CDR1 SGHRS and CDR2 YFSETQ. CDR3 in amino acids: CASSYQEVSYNEQFF. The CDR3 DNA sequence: TGCGCCAGCAGCTACCAGGAGGTATCCTACAATGAGCAGTTCTTC.

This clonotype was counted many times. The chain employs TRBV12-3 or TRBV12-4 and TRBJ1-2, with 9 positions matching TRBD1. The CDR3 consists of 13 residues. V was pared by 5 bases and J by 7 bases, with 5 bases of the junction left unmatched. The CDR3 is CASSLQGALGYTF. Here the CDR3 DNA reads TGTGCCAGCAGTCTACAGGGGGCTCTTGGCTACACCTTC.

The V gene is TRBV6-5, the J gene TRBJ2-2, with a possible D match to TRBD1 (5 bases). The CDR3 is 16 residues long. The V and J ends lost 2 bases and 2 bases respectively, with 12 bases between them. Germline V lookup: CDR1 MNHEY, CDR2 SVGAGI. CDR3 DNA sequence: TGTGCCAGCAGTTACGTCGCAGGGTCAAACACCGGGGAGCTGTTTTTT. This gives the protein CASSYVAGSNTGELFF.